This T cell receptor beta chain is drawn from a study of OX40 agonist ivuxolimab in advanced cancers. TCRdb keeps only in-frame clones here, not all; method: immunoSEQ multiplex PCR. There are approximately 92,000 clones in the sample; around 96% occur only once, and around 2% lies in the top ten. The length of the CDR3 is 13 residues. Germline-derived CDR1 and CDR2 are SNHLY and FYNNEI. The V and J ends lost 8 bases and 7 bases respectively, with 16 bases between them. The receptor comes from an adult with an advanced solid tumor such as melanoma, head and neck, liver or kidney cancer. The sample consisted of CD4+ or CD8+ T cells sorted from blood, taken in a trial of the OX40 agonist ivuxolimab. The gene calls are TRBV2 and TRBJ2-3, with D possibly matching TRBD2 (5 bases). The CDR3 DNA reads TGTGCCAGCGATGGCGGGTCGCAAAATACGCAGTATTTT. Translation: CASDGGSQNTQYF.